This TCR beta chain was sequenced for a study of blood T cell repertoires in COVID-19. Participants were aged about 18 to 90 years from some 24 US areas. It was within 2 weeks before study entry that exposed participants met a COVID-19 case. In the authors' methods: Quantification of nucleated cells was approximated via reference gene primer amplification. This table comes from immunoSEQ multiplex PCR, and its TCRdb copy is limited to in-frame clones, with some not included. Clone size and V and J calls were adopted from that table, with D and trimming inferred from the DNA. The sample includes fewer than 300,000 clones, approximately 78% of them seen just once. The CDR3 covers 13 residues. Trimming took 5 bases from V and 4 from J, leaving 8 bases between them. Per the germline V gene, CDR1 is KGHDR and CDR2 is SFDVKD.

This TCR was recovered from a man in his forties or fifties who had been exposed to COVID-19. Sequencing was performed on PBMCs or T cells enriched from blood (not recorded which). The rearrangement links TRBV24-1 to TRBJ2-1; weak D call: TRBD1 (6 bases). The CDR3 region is CATSGDTYNEQFF. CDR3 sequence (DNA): TGTGCCACCAGTGGGGACACTTACAATGAGCAGTTCTTC.